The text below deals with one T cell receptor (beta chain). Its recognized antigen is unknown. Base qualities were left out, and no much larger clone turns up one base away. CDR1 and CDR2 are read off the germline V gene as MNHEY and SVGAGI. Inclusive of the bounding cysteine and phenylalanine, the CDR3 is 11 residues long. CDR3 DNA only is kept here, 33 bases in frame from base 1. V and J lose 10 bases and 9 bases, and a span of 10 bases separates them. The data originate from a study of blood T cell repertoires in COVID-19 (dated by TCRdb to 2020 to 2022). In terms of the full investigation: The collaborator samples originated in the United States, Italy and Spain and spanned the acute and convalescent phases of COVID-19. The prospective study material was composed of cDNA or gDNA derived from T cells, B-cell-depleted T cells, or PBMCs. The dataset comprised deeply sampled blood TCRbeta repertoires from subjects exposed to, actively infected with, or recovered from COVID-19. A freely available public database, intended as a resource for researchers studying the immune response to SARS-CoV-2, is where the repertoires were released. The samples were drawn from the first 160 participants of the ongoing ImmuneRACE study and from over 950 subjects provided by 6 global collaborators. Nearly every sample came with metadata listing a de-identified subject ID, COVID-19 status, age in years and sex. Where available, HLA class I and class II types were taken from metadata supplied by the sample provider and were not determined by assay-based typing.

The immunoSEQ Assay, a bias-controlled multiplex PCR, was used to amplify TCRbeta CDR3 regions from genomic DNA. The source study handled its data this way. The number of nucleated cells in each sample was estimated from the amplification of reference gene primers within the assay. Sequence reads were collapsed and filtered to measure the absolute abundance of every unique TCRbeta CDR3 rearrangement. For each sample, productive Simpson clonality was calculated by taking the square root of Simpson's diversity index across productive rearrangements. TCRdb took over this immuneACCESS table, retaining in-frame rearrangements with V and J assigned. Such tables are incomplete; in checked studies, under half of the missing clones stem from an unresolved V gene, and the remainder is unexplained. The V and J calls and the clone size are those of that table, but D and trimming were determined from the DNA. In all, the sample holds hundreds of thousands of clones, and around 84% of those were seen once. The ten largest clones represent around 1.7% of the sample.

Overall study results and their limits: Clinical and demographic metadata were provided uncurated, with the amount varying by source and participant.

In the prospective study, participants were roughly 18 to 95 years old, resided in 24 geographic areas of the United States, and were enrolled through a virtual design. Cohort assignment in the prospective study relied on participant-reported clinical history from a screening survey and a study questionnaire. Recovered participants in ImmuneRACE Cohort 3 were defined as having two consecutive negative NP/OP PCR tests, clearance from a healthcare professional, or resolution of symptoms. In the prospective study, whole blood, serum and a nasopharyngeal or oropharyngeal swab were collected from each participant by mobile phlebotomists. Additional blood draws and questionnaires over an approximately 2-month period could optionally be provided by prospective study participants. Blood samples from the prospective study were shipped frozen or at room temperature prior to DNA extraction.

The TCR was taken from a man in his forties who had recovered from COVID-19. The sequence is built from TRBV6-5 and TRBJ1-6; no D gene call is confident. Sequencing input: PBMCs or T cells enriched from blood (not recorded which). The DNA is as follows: TGTGCCACACGTCCCGGTTCACCCCTCCACTTT. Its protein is CATRPGSPLHF.